Here is one TCR beta chain with its context. What antigen it recognizes has not been identified. Nothing much larger sits one base from this clone, and base qualities are not available. Spanning cysteine to phenylalanine, the CDR3 consists of 17 amino acids. This entry keeps only the CDR3 DNA: 51 bases, framed from base 1. Per the germline V gene, SGHRS is the CDR1 and YFSETQ is the CDR2. At the junction V is shortened by 7 bases and J by 0 bases; bases outside the gene matches: 12. TCRbeta CDR3 regions were amplified from genomic DNA using the immunoSEQ Assay, a bias-controlled multiplex PCR. In the paper's pipeline: The number of nucleated cells in each sample was estimated by amplification of reference gene primers within the assay. Sequence reads were collapsed and filtered to measure the absolute abundance of every unique TCRbeta CDR3 rearrangement. For each sample, productive Simpson clonality was calculated as the square root of Simpson's diversity index across productive rearrangements. TCRdb holds this immuneACCESS table with in-frame rearrangements only. Some clones are missing; in checked studies, unresolved V genes explain under half, and the rest has no known cause. That table furnishes V, J and clone size, whereas the DNA furnished D and trimming. Within this sample are about 30,000 clones, with about 90% of them counted one time only. The ten largest make up roughly 26% of the sample.

The sample belongs to a study of blood T cell repertoires in COVID-19 (TCRdb year 2020). With regard to the full study: Samples from collaborators originated in the United States, Italy and Spain and spanned both the acute and convalescent phases of COVID-19. The material from the prospective study consisted of cDNA or gDNA derived from T cells, B-cell-depleted T cells, or PBMCs. Deeply sampled blood TCRbeta repertoires from subjects exposed to, actively infected with, or recovered from COVID-19 were included in the dataset. The repertoires were released in a freely available public database meant as a resource for research on the immune response to SARS-CoV-2. Samples were obtained from the ongoing ImmuneRACE study (first 160 participants) and from over 1,000 subjects provided by 6 global collaborators. Nearly every sample came with metadata listing a de-identified subject ID, COVID-19 status, age in years and sex. Where available, HLA class I and class II types were obtained from metadata supplied by the sample provider rather than from assay-based typing.

The research as a whole found: How much clinical and demographic metadata was included differed by source and by participant, and the metadata was provided uncurated.

Collaborating institutions collected whole blood in K2EDTA tubes following their own protocols. For TCRbeta analysis, collaborators shipped samples as frozen whole blood, isolated PBMCs, or DNA extracted from either of those sample types. The rearrangement joined TRBV5-1 to TRBJ2-7; a stretch of 11 junction bases matches TRBD2. Sequencing was carried out using peripheral blood. This sequence was found in a human donor in a cohort sampled during active COVID-19. In nucleotide form, the sequence is TGCGCCAGCCGAACCCGGACTAGCGGGTCTAGCTCCTACGAGCAGTACTTC. It codes for CASRTRTSGSSSYEQYF.